The clone carrying this T cell receptor (beta chain) was found a few times. Its antigen is undetermined. This sample was included in a study of T cell repertoires in cytomegalovirus infection. Turning to the study itself: Public TCR beta signatures marked donors with CMV infection and the matching HLA. Findings and limits, study-wide: HLA-C-restricted TCR beta clonotypes specific for CMV led the ex vivo response. Frequencies of public TCR beta families were cumulated, and this identified carriers of CMV plus the relevant HLA.

Per germline, CDR1 SQVTM and CDR2 ANQGSEA. This CDR3 contains 17 residues. The V end lost 1 base, the J end lost 2 bases, and 19 bases lay between the germline ends. Each CDR3 protein gets one entry after TCRdb re-called the reads with MiXCR. The table lists about 740,000 distinct CDR3 sequences, 35% to 45% of them singletons. The V gene is TRBV29-1, the J gene TRBJ2-3; TRBD1 or TRBD2 may be the D gene (5 bases each). The sequenced sample consisted of PBMCs. The receptor was derived from a human donor in good health (CMV status not recorded). Some clones in this sample may be carry-over from other donors' samples. The CDR3, as DNA: TGCAGCGTTGAAGCGGGGACGCTGGGACGGGACACAGATACGCAGTATTTT. Its translation: CSVEAGTLGRDTDTQYF.